The sequence of this T cell receptor beta chain was determined in a study of blood T cell repertoires in COVID-19 (dated by TCRdb to about 2020). For context, the study as a whole: Samples from collaborators originated in the United States, Italy and Spain and spanned both the acute and convalescent phases of COVID-19. The material from the prospective study consisted of cDNA or gDNA derived from T cells, B-cell-depleted T cells, or PBMCs. Deeply sampled blood TCRbeta repertoires from subjects exposed to, actively infected with, or recovered from COVID-19 were included in the dataset. Samples were obtained from the ongoing ImmuneRACE study (first 160 participants) and from 1,254 subjects provided by 6 global collaborators. Nearly every sample came with metadata listing a de-identified subject ID, COVID-19 status, age in years and sex. HLA class I and class II types, where available, came from metadata supplied by the sample provider rather than from assay-based typing. The repertoires were made available in a free public database intended to serve as a resource for research on the immune response to SARS-CoV-2.

Broad study findings and their caveats: Clinical and demographic metadata were provided uncurated, with the amount varying by source and participant.

Whole blood was collected in K2EDTA tubes by collaborating institutions according to the institutions' own protocols. For TCRbeta analysis, collaborator samples were shipped as frozen whole blood, as isolated PBMCs, or as DNA extracted from either sample type. From cysteine to phenylalanine, the CDR3 is 15 amino acids long. This entry keeps only the CDR3 DNA: 45 bases, framed from base 1. From a lookup of the germline V gene, CDR1 and CDR2 are SGHTA and FQGNSA. Trimming takes 0 bases from V and 2 bases from J, and the germline ends sit 10 bases apart. TCRbeta CDR3 regions were amplified from genomic DNA by means of the immunoSEQ Assay, a bias-controlled multiplex PCR. Under the source paper's analysis protocol: The number of nucleated cells in each sample was estimated by amplification of reference gene primers within the assay. To quantify the absolute abundance of each unique TCRbeta CDR3 rearrangement, sequence reads were collapsed and filtered. For each sample, productive Simpson clonality was calculated as the square root of Simpson's diversity index across productive rearrangements. This is the immuneACCESS table as TCRdb keeps it, with only in-frame sequences that have V and J called. A part of the clones is gone; compared with another copy, unresolved V genes explain less than half, and the rest is unexplained. The V and J calls and clone size are taken from that table; D and trimming were inferred from the DNA. This sample is represented by around 150,000 clones; about 85% of them were singletons. About 4.2% of the sample comes from the top ten.

Remarks on this clone: It has no known antigen specificity. Nothing much larger sits one base from this clone, and base qualities are not available.

Sequencing was carried out using peripheral blood. The origin of this receptor is a woman aged 60-75 years with active or convalescent COVID-19. The chain is assembled from TRBV7-2 and TRBJ1-2; the D region possibly corresponds to TRBD1 (5 bases align). The bases are TGTGCCAGCAGCTTAGCGTCAGGGCCCAACTATGGCTACACCTTC. This translates into CASSLASGPNYGYTF.